This T cell receptor beta chain originates from a study of blood T cell repertoires in COVID-19. Study-level background: Sources were T cells, B-cell-depleted T cells, or PBMCs; the material itself was cDNA or gDNA.

Cohort assignment relied on participant-reported clinical history. Original handling: Estimation of nucleated cell counts was performed using reference gene primer amplification. Only in-frame clones appear in the TCRdb table, and some are missing; sequencing was by immunoSEQ multiplex PCR. V and J calls and clone size follow that table, whereas D and trimming were derived from the DNA. The sample gives about 310,000 clones, roughly 89% of which show up once; about 9.4% is in the top ten. Germline lookup yields CDR1 MNHNY and CDR2 SVGAGI (reference sequence). V gave up 10 bases and J gave up 9 bases; unmatched junction bases: 11. The CDR3 loop spans 13 amino acids.

The clonotype originates from a woman in her twenties or thirties who had recovered from COVID-19. The chain links TRBV6-6 to TRBJ2-1; TRBD2 agrees at 8 bases. Material for sequencing was PBMCs or T cells enriched from blood (not recorded which). CDR3: CAIQKREISEQFF. CDR3 DNA: TGTGCCATACAAAAGCGGGAGATCAGTGAGCAGTTCTTC.